The source of this T cell receptor beta chain is a study of PD-L1 blockade in urothelial cancer. Study-level findings and limits: Better survival was predicted by below-median pretreatment blood TCR clonality.

Noted time point: pretreatment peripheral blood. The CDR3 sequence is 14 residues long. CDR1 is SGDLS and CDR2 is YYNGEE in the germline V gene. V was shortened by 4 bases and J by 10 bases, with 19 bases between the two germline ends. Only in-frame clones appear in the TCRdb table, and some are missing; sequencing was by immunoSEQ multiplex PCR. This table has 85,000 to 90,000 clones, approximately 81% appearing once. In regard to this clone: Its antigen is still unknown.

This chain joins TRBV9 and TRBJ2-3, with a weak D call TRBD1 (5 bases). The sequences come from PBMCs, collected around atezolizumab (anti-PD-L1) treatment. The sequence was obtained from a man aged 55 to 70 with urothelial cancer. The CDR3 nucleotides are TGTGCCAGCAGCCCCCGGACATCCCTGGTGTCGCAGTATTTT. It yields the protein CASSPRTSLVSQYF.